Sequencing of this TCR beta chain was carried out in a study of CD4 T cells in relation to SARS-CoV-2 and coronaviruses. Study-wide results and limits: Each donor contributed either pre-pandemic or post-infection samples, not both. SARS-CoV-2-driven expansion was significantly weaker in crossreactive than monoreactive clones.

The unexposed donors gave CD4+ T cells in about 2010-2019, prior to COVID-19. CD4+ T cells were isolated from the cells after around 9 days of culture. Assay used: immunoSEQ multiplex PCR; TCRdb lists only in-frame clones, some missing. In the table there are approximately 20,000 clones, about 70% of which are singletons. CDR1 is SQVTM and CDR2 is ANQGSEA in the germline V gene. The CDR3 spans 15 residues. In regard to this clone: What it recognizes is unknown.

The TCR comes from a human donor in good health. The chain employs TRBV29-1 and TRBJ2-3; 9 bases align to TRBD1. The sequencing sample was made of CD4+ T cells from PBMCs, cultured in vitro. The CDR3 nucleotides are TGCATGGGCGCTATGGGACAGGGAGACACAGATACGCAGTATTTT. Residues: CMGAMGQGDTDTQYF.